This T cell receptor beta chain was obtained from a study of lymphopenia after photon versus proton radiotherapy (dated 2019 in TCRdb). In the study overall: The study compared the immunological effects of photon versus proton radiation therapy in patients with gastrointestinal tumors who developed high-grade lymphopenia. The cohort included over 15 patients with gastrointestinal tumors who developed lymphopenia after receiving either photon or proton therapy. The goal of the study was to describe how the two radiation modalities differ in their effects on the immune system. Overall study results and their limits: Across the cohort, a larger post-nadir drop in TCR diversity was inversely correlated with overall survival time among patients who died. During treatment, patients who received photon therapy lost naive T cells and TCR diversity and gained effector/memory populations, whereas patients who received proton therapy remained relatively stable. The survival association was assessed only in patients who died, and the authors presented better survival with proton therapy as a possibility rather than a demonstrated result. After the lymphocyte count nadir, oligoclonal expansion, especially of CD8+ Temra cells, was observed in photon-treated repertoires, and the drop in diversity was driven by this expansion.

Receptor amplification or capture employed the immunoSEQ multiplex PCR assay. T cell repertoires were profiled with deep sequencing of rearranged TCR beta loci together with multiparametric flow cytometry. TCRdb stores this immuneACCESS table with in-frame sequences only. Part of the clones is absent; in the studies checked, under half of the shortfall reflects unresolved V genes, and no reason is known for the rest. The sample table shows roughly 40,000 clones, and around 81% are seen once. Roughly 23% of the sample is taken by the ten largest. On this clone: There is no known antigen for this receptor. Base qualities are not recorded, but no much larger clone differs from it by a single base.

A distance of 14 bases separates the germline ends of V and J, which lose 5 bases and 1 base respectively. CDR1 and CDR2 are read off the germline V gene (reference sequence) as SGHAT and FQDESV. The CDR3 has 15 amino acids, counting the end cysteine and phenylalanine. The read is trimmed to its CDR3 DNA, 45 bases read in frame from base 1. The rearrangement combines TRBV11-1 with TRBJ1-1; D gene: possibly TRBD1, on 5 matching bases. This receptor was obtained from a woman aged 70-85 years with pancreatic cancer. Source: peripheral blood, taken from a patient treated with proton-based radiotherapy. In nucleotides, the sequence is TGTGCCAGCAGCCAAAGCGGGGGGAGGAACACTGAAGCTTTCTTT. The resulting protein is CASSQSGGRNTEAFF. Outside the CDR3, residues come from the reference TRBV11-1 and TRBJ1-1 proteins, so the full variable domain is: EAEVAQSPRYKITEKSQAVAFWCDPISGHATLYWYRQILGQGPELLVQFQDESVVDDSQLPKDRFSAERLKGVDSTLKIQPAELGDSAMYLCASSQSGGRNTEAFFGQGTRLTVV.